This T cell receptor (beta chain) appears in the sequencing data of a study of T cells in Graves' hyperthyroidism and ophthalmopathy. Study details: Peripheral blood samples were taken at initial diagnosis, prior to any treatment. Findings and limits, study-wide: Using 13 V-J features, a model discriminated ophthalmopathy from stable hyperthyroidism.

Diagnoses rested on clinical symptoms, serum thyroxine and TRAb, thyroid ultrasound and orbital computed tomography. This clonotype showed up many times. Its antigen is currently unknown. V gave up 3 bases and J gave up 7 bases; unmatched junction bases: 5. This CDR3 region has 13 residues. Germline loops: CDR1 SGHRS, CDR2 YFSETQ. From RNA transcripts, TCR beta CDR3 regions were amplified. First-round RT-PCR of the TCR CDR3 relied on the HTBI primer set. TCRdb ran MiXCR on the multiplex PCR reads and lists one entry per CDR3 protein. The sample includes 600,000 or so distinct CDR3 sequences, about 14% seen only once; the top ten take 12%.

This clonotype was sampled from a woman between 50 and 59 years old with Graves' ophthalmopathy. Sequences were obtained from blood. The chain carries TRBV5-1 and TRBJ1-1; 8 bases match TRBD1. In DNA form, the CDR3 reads TGCGCCAGCAGCTCGGACAGGGCTGGTGAAGCTTTCTTT. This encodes CASSSDRAGEAFF.